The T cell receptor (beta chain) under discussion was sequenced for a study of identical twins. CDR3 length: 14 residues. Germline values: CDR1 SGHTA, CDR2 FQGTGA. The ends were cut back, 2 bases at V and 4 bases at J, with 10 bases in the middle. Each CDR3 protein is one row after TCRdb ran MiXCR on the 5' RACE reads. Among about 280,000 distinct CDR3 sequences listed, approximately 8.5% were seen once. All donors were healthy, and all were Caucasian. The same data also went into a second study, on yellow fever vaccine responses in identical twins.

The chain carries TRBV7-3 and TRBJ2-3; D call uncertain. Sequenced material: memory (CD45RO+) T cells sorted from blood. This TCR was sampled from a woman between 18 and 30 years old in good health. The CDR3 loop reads CASSLDGVADTQYF. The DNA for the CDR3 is TGTGCCAGCAGCTTAGATGGAGTGGCAGATACGCAGTATTTT.